Here is one T cell receptor (beta chain) with its context. Its antigen is not identified. A much larger clone lies one base from this, so it may be a read error. This specimen comes from a study of tumor-infiltrating lymphocytes in primary liver carcinoma. Broader study findings: Blood trailed tumors significantly in top-250-clone fraction (p = 0.039).

Taking about 19-32 mg of unsorted bulk tissue, the authors co-extracted RNA and DNA. Constant-region priming of roughly 0.45 ug total RNA yielded TCR beta cDNA. Employing slightly modified ARM-PCR, three nested multiplex PCR rounds were run, and these gave rise to the TCR beta libraries. From the multiplex PCR reads, TCRdb called clonotypes with MiXCR, one entry per CDR3 protein. In the table there are tens of thousands of distinct CDR3 sequences, nearly 70% of which are singletons. This TCR was recovered from a middle-aged man with primary liver carcinoma and hepatitis B virus infection. The sample comprised liver tumor tissue from sampling region 4. Subset described: tumor region T4, right-lateral pole.

Here the CDR3 reads CASSRREIDEQYF. Here the CDR3 DNA reads TGTGCCAGCTCCCGGAGGGAGATCGACGAGCAGTACTTC. This chain joins TRBV18 and TRBJ2-7; TRBD2 might be the D (6 bases). This CDR3 is 13 amino acids long. The V and J ends lost 6 bases and 5 bases respectively, with 14 bases between them. The germline CDR1 and CDR2 sequences are KGHSH and LQKENI.